The 4 T cell receptor beta chains reported below all come from one sample, sequenced in a study of CD4+ T cells in melanoma (dated by TCRdb to between 2020 and 2023). Library creation used the immunoSEQ multiplex PCR assay. TCRdb stores this immuneACCESS table with in-frame sequences only. Part of the clones is absent; in the studies checked, under half of the shortfall reflects unresolved V genes, and no reason is known for the rest. This sample lists 10,000 or so clones; over 60% were detected once. The ten largest account for approximately 21% of the sample. Material: cells from a culture (not recorded whether cultured in vitro). Source of these receptors: a human donor with melanoma.

This clone turned up a few times. This chain links TRBV29-1 with TRBJ2-3, with unresolved D. Germline values: CDR1 SQVTM, CDR2 ANQGSEA. V was pared by 8 bases and J by 7 bases, with 22 bases between. The CDR3 consists of 14 residues. CDR3 coding DNA: TGCAGCACTCGAGAGAGTGCAGCTTCTAATACGCAGTATTTT. Its protein product is CSTRESAASNTQYF.

The V and J genes are TRBV7-2 and TRBJ2-7, with D maybe TRBD2 (6 bases). Germline V gives CDR1 SGHTA, CDR2 FQGNSA. The germline V and J ends were trimmed by 4 bases and 2 bases, with 15 bases remaining between them. The CDR3 has 15 amino acids. CDR3 residues: CASSSSGTLTYEQYF. DNA for the CDR3: TGTGCCAGCAGCTCCTCCGGGACTCTTACCTACGAGCAGTACTTC.

V is TRBV3-1 (or the pseudogene TRBV3-2) and J is TRBJ2-5; D is tentatively TRBD1 or TRBD2 (6 bases each). Trimming cost V 4 bases and J 4 bases, with 22 bases left between them. Germline-derived CDR1 and CDR2 are LGHDT and YNNKEL (reference sequence). This CDR3 is 17 amino acids long. CDR3 bases: TGTGCCAGCAGCCCCCGCTTTGTGGGGGGCCGAAGAGAGACCCAGTACTTC. This translates into CASSPRFVGGRRETQYF.

There are a few counts of this clone. The chain is built from TRBV2 and TRBJ2-1, with 12 positions matching TRBD2. CDR1 and CDR2 (germline): SNHLY, FYNNEI. The CDR3 loop spans 15 amino acids. Germline trimming cut 4 bases from V and 6 bases from J; bases unmatched to any gene: 4. The CDR3 region has the DNA TGTGCCAGCAGTGCTACTAGCGGGGGGTCCAATGAGCAGTTCTTC. As protein: CASSATSGGSNEQFF.